The clone carrying this T cell receptor (beta chain) was found a few times. Antigen unknown. The CDR3 covers 12 residues. Trimming took 6 bases from V and 6 from J, leaving 12 bases between them. The germline CDR1 and CDR2 sequences are DFQATT and SNEGSKA (reference sequence). These data come from a study of Graves' ophthalmopathy and Graves' hyperthyroidism. Aged 18 to 65, hyperthyroidism patients had new diagnoses of under 2 months' duration. Whole-study findings and limits: Most thyroid clonotypes expanded beyond 0.001 frequency were also found in blood. A classifier, a 13-signature model, separated ophthalmopathy from stable hyperthyroidism with 87.88% sensitivity and 65% to 83% specificity.

Transcripts of RNA were the source for amplifying TCR beta CDR3 regions. First-round RT-PCR employed HTBI primers, with a second-round multiplex PCR after it. Using its own MiXCR run on the multiplex PCR reads, TCRdb lists one record per CDR3 protein. Of about 1.1 million distinct CDR3 sequences detected, about 40% appear once; the ten largest clones hold approximately 12%. Material for sequencing was peripheral blood or thyroid tissue (not recorded which). The TCR was taken from an adult man with Graves' hyperthyroidism. The chain uses TRBV20-1 and TRBJ1-5; D gene uncertain. The CDR3 DNA reads TGCAGTGCCCCCCGGGCAGGTCAGCCCCAGCATTTT. Residues: CSAPRAGQPQHF.